This TCR beta chain was recorded in a study of blood T cell repertoires in COVID-19. Study information: PBMCs, B-cell-depleted T cells, or T cells were the source of the cDNA or gDNA that made up the material.

Trimming left V 7 bases short and J 14 bases short, with 24 bases between. The CDR3 has 14 amino acids. Germline loops: CDR1 MNHEY, CDR2 SVGAGI. Symptom resolution, clearance, or two negative PCRs marked donors in Cohort 3 as recovered. Only in-frame clones appear in the TCRdb table, and some are missing; sequencing was by immunoSEQ multiplex PCR. The profile covers over 150,000 clones, with 88% appearing a single time and around 9.5% taken by the ten largest. This TCR derives from a woman in her late teens or twenties who had recovered from COVID-19. The rearrangement uses TRBV6-5 and TRBJ2-4; D is possibly TRBD1 (7 bases). Sequenced material: PBMCs or T cells enriched from blood (not recorded which). CDR3 residues: CASNLGAGQLSEYF. The CDR3 DNA follows: TGTGCCAGCAACCTAGGGGCGGGACAGTTATCTGAGTACTTC.